The 32 T cell receptor beta chains below come from one sample, sequenced in a study of monozygotic twins with inflammatory bowel disease. No DNA is given; TCRdb re-called the 5' RACE reads and lists each CDR3 protein once. The table for this sample gives 350,000 to 400,000 distinct CDR3 sequences. Sequenced material: blood. The origin of the receptors is a human donor with ulcerative colitis or Crohn's disease, or a healthy co-twin of an affected twin (not recorded which).

The chain joins TRBV5-1 to TRBJ2-5; absent DNA, TCRdb's TRBD1 call cannot be checked. The germline gives CDR1 SGHRS, CDR2 YFSETQ. This CDR3 is built from 17 residues. This CDR3 reads CASSLAVDPGSRETQYF.

The rearrangement links TRBV5-1 to TRBJ1-5; TCRdb proposes TRBD1, but this gene call is untestable without DNA. Per germline, CDR1 SGHRS and CDR2 YFSETQ. The CDR3 is 16 amino acids. The CDR3 protein is CASSLDTGPGGQPQHF.

This chain joins TRBV6-1 and TRBJ1-5. The CDR3 contains 14 residues. Germline V lookup: CDR1 MNHNS, CDR2 SASEGT. The CDR3 sequence: CASSDDGTYQPQHF.

The gene calls are TRBV5-1 and TRBJ2-3. The CDR3 contains 15 residues. CDR1 and CDR2 from the germline V gene are SGHRS and YFSETQ. The CDR3 sequence is CASSLAGASTDTQYF.

V and J are TRBV4-1 and TRBJ2-5. The CDR3 length is 15 residues. Germline CDR1 reads MGHRA; CDR2 reads YSYEKL. The CDR3 region is CASSQVVTGKETQYF.

The chain uses TRBV29-1 and TRBJ2-1; TCRdb indicates TRBD1, and absent DNA this call remains unverified. The length of the CDR3 is 13 residues. Per germline, CDR1 SQVTM and CDR2 ANQGSEA. The CDR3 protein is CSGTGLHYNGQFF.

The chain combines TRBV4-3 with TRBJ1-1. The CDR3 extends over 14 amino acids. Germline CDR1 and CDR2: LGHNA and YSLEER. CDR3 residues: CASSQEYGNTEAFF.

V gene TRBV6-1 combines with J gene TRBJ1-3; TCRdb proposes TRBD1, but this gene call is untestable without DNA. The length of the CDR3 is 15 residues. Germline values: CDR1 MNHNS, CDR2 SASEGT. The CDR3 is CAGDRDRDSGNTIYF.

V is TRBV12-3 or TRBV12-4 and J is TRBJ1-1; the D gene TCRdb calls, TRBD1, cannot be checked with no DNA. This CDR3 region has 13 residues. The CDR3 region is CASLWTGIAEAFF.

The chain carries TRBV4-3 and TRBJ1-4; TCRdb's assignment of TRBD1 cannot be checked, as there is no DNA. The length of the CDR3 is 15 residues. The germline gives CDR1 LGHNA, CDR2 YSLEER. This CDR3 is CASSLGTTTNEKLFF.

The chain employs TRBV4-1 and TRBJ1-5; the D gene TCRdb calls, TRBD1, cannot be checked with no DNA. From germline, CDR1 is MGHRA and CDR2 YSYEKL. The CDR3 totals 16 residues. CDR3 residues: CASSTGGAGPKQPQHF.

V is TRBV12-3 or TRBV12-4 and J is TRBJ1-5; TCRdb gives TRBD1 as the D gene, but with no DNA this cannot be confirmed. CDR3 length equals 15 residues. The CDR3 protein is CASTQTGESNQPQHF.

J is TRBJ2-3 and V is TRBV7-3; TCRdb indicates TRBD2, and absent DNA this call remains unverified. This CDR3 is built from 15 residues. Germline V gives CDR1 SGHTA, CDR2 FQGTGA. The CDR3 sequence: CASSPQERGGDTQYF.

The J gene is TRBJ2-7, the V gene TRBV5-6. This CDR3 is built from 14 residues. Germline CDR1 reads SGHDT; CDR2 reads YYEEEE. The CDR3: CASSLAVDLDEQYF. The full variable domain, its missing parts supplied by reference TRBV5-6 and TRBJ2-7, is DAGVTQSPTHLIKTRGQQVTLRCSPKSGHDTVSWYQQALGQGPQFIFQYYEEEERQRGNFPDRFSGHQFPNYSSELNVNALLLGDSALYLCASSLAVDLDEQYFGPGTRLTVT.

The chain's CDR3 is CATSDRDRGQKRGEQFF. This chain uses TRBV24-1 with TRBJ2-1; checking the TCRdb D call of TRBD1 is not possible without DNA. The CDR3 spans 17 residues. CDR1 and CDR2 from the germline V gene are KGHDR and SFDVKD.

This chain links TRBV7-2 with TRBJ2-1. The CDR3 runs to 13 residues. Germline values: CDR1 SGHTA, CDR2 FQGNSA. This chain's CDR3 is CASSLHSYNEQFF.

J is TRBJ1-5 and V is TRBV6-1. The CDR3 covers 16 residues. Germline CDR1 MNHNS, CDR2 SASEGT. CDR3 protein: CASRRDRVYSNQPQHF.

The chain links TRBV5-1 to TRBJ2-5; the D call of TRBD1 rests on TCRdb alone, since no DNA is present to check it. CDR3 length: 14 amino acids. Germline CDR1 and CDR2: SGHRS and YFSETQ. The CDR3 is CASSPGRGLETQYF.

V gene TRBV12-3 or TRBV12-4 combines with J gene TRBJ2-1. The CDR3 spans 13 residues. The CDR3 region is CASREGVHNEQFF.

The chain links TRBV7-8 to TRBJ2-5; the TCRdb call, TRBD1, lacks DNA for checking. The germline V gene encodes CDR1 SGHVS and CDR2 FQNEAQ. There are 15 residues in the CDR3. CDR3 sequence: CASSLFFGGQETQYF.

The chain uses TRBV19 and TRBJ2-2; lacking DNA, the TRBD1 call made by TCRdb goes unchecked. There are 15 residues in the CDR3. Germline V CDR1 and CDR2: LNHDA, SQIVND (reference sequence). CDR3 sequence: CASTRGDYGTGELFF.

The rearrangement joins TRBV3-1 to TRBJ1-5. The V gene's germline CDR1 is LGHDT and CDR2 YNNKEL (reference sequence). The CDR3 covers 14 residues. The CDR3 region is CASSQKVARGPQHF.

The genes are TRBV19 and TRBJ1-1; TCRdb calls TRBD1, which cannot be checked without DNA. Germline V gene sequence: CDR1 LNHDA, CDR2 SQIVND (reference sequence). The CDR3 spans 14 residues. CDR3 sequence reads: CASSVGVGSTEAFF.

The chain is built from TRBV11-2 and TRBJ1-4; TCRdb indicates TRBD1, and absent DNA this call remains unverified. Germline V lookup: CDR1 SGHAT, CDR2 FQNNGV. This CDR3 has 17 amino acids. CDR3: CTSSSTPTGVLNEKLFF.

The chain employs TRBV7-9 and TRBJ2-3; TCRdb's D call of TRBD1 is untestable without DNA. CDR3 size: 15 residues. Germline CDR1 is SEHNR and CDR2 is FQNEAQ (reference sequence). The chain's CDR3 is CASSRFTGGADTQYF.

The rearrangement links TRBV7-9 to TRBJ1-1. Germline CDR1 and CDR2: SEHNR and FQNEAQ (reference sequence). The CDR3 length is 17 residues. CDR3 sequence: CASSFWGNAGSNTEAFF.

The chain employs TRBV5-1 and TRBJ1-5. The CDR3 has 14 residues. Per germline, CDR1 SGHRS and CDR2 YFSETQ. The CDR3 loop reads CASSLFSGDQPQHF.

The rearrangement joins TRBV6-1 to TRBJ1-5; absent DNA, TCRdb's TRBD1 call cannot be checked. Germline CDR1 and CDR2: MNHNS and SASEGT. This CDR3 region has 16 residues. The CDR3 spells CASSDGQIGSNQPQHF.

The chain links TRBV7-9 to TRBJ2-3; TCRdb selects TRBD1, and the lack of DNA leaves this call unchecked. The CDR3 extends over 14 amino acids. Germline V lookup: CDR1 SEHNR, CDR2 FQNEAQ (reference sequence). The CDR3 is CASSLGGDTDTQYF. Based on the CDR3 plus reference TRBV7-9 and TRBJ2-3, the full variable domain is DTGVSQNPRHKITKRGQNVTFRCDPISEHNRLYWYRQTLGQGPEFLTYFQNEAQLEKSRLLSDRFSAERPKGSFSTLEIQRTEQGDSAMYLCASSLGGDTDTQYFGPGTRLTVL.

J is TRBJ1-4 and V is TRBV20-1; TCRdb reports TRBD1, a call that lacks DNA to check it against. Germline V lookup: CDR1 DFQATT, CDR2 SNEGSKA (reference sequence). The CDR3 runs 13 residues. The CDR3 sequence is CSAKGQGGEKLFF.

The chain combines TRBV29-1 with TRBJ1-2. The CDR3 consists of 15 residues. From germline, CDR1 is SQVTM and CDR2 ANQGSEA. The CDR3 loop is CSVGVQAVATYGYTF.

The chain has TRBV7-9 and TRBJ2-3. Germline CDR1 and CDR2: SEHNR and FQNEAQ (reference sequence). The CDR3 is 13 residues long. The chain's CDR3 is CASSFVGTDTQYF.